These T cell receptor beta chains were read from a single sample in a study of T cell clonotyping in hematopoietic cell transplantation. Only in-frame clones appear in the TCRdb table, and some are missing; sequencing was by immunoSEQ multiplex PCR. In the table there are about 6,900 clones, under 98% of which are singletons. The specimen comprised peripheral blood mononuclear cells, sampled before stem cell transplant. These receptor sequences come from a man aged 65 to 85 with acute myeloid leukemia. Some clones in this sample may be carry-over from other donors' samples. Both conserved end residues are part of each CDR3. The D gene is left open where the match is weak. Rows give clone size only sometimes, using once, few, many, or a class for an expanded clone.

d_call clone_size j_call v_call cdr3_nt cdr3_aa
- once TRBJ1-2 TRBV5-6 TGTGCCAGCAGCTTTGACGTTCCGGAGGGCTACACCTTC CASSFDVPEGYTF
TRBD1 - TRBJ2-7 TRBV11-2 TGTGCCAGCAGCCGCCGGGACAGGTTATTGTACGAGCAGTACTTC CASSRRDRLLYEQYF
- - TRBJ1-1 TRBV30 TGTGCCTGGAGCGACAGGAGTGAAGCTTTCTTT CAWSDRSEAFF
- - TRBJ2-7 TRBV19 TGTGCCAGTAGTGCTGTAGCGGATGCAAGTCTCGAGCAGTACTTC CASSAVADASLEQYF
- once TRBJ2-3 TRBV9 TGTGCCAGCAGCGTAGTCGCAGATACGCAGTATTTT CASSVVADTQYF
TRBD2 - TRBJ2-3 TRBV10-1 TGCGCCAGCAGTCCTAGCGGGCCTGAGGGCACAGATACGCAGTATTTT CASSPSGPEGTDTQYF
TRBD2 - TRBJ2-2 TRBV11-2 TGTGCCAGCAGCAACCGGGGCCGGGTAGCGGGCTACACCGGGGAGCTGTTTTTT CASSNRGRVAGYTGELFF
TRBD1 - TRBJ1-1 TRBV10-3 TGTGCCATCAGTGAGTCGGGACAGGGGGCTTTGGCTTTCTTT CAISESGQGALAFF
- - TRBJ2-5 TRBV5-4 TGTGCCAGCAGCTTAATCAGCGGAGAGACCCAGTACTTC CASSLISGETQYF
- - TRBJ1-1 TRBV30 TGTGCCTGGGCAACTAGGGGTAGGAACCCTGAAGCTTTCTTT CAWATRGRNPEAFF
TRBD1 - TRBJ1-1 TRBV19 TGTGCCAGTAGTATAGGCGACAGGGCTGGAGCTTTCTTT CASSIGDRAGAFF
- - TRBJ2-7 TRBV29-1 TGCAGCGTCTCCGCGGGACTTAACTACGAGCAGTACTTC CSVSAGLNYEQYF
- - TRBJ1-5 TRBV18 TGTGCCAGCTCCCCGACAGACCAGCCCCAGCATTTT CASSPTDQPQHF
TRBD2 - TRBJ2-3 TRBV6-1 TGTGCCAGCAGTGAAATTGGGACTAGCGGGAGTAATGCAGATACGCAGTATTTT CASSEIGTSGSNADTQYF
TRBD1 - TRBJ1-4 TRBV14 TGTGCCAGCAGCCAAAACAGGGGTGGGGAAAAACTGTTTTTT CASSQNRGGEKLFF
TRBD1 - TRBJ2-2 TRBV2 TGTGCCAGCGCGAGACAGGGGGCAATCACCGGGGAGCTGTTTTTT CASARQGAITGELFF
- - TRBJ2-2 TRBV5-4 TGTGCCAGCAGCTTGTATCGGATGAACACCGGGGAGCTGTTTTTT CASSLYRMNTGELFF
TRBD1 - TRBJ2-7 TRBV28 TGTGCCAGCAGGAGAGGGGGCACTGAATACGAGCAGTACTTC CASRRGGTEYEQYF
TRBD1 - TRBJ1-6 TRBV5-4 TGTGCCAGCAGCTCAACCGGGACAGGGAATTCACCCCTCCACTTT CASSSTGTGNSPLHF
- once TRBJ1-2 TRBV7-2 TGTGCCAGCAAAACGAGTGGTGGGGCGAGGGTCGGCTATGGCTACACCTTC CASKTSGGARVGYGYTF
- - TRBJ1-1 TRBV27 TGTGCCAGCAGTGAAAAAGACAGGAGGAACACTGAAGCTTTCTTT CASSEKDRRNTEAFF
- - TRBJ1-3 TRBV30 TGTGCCTGGAGCTATATAAGGGACGAAGGAAACACCATATATTTT CAWSYIRDEGNTIYF
- once TRBJ2-7 TRBV5-1 TGCGCCAGCAGCTTCACCGCGGCCATCACCTCCTACGAGCAGTACTTC CASSFTAAITSYEQYF
TRBD2 - TRBJ2-1 TRBV11-3 TGTGCCAGCAGCACACGACTAGCGGAGAGTAATGAGCAGTTCTTC CASSTRLAESNEQFF
- - TRBJ2-3 TRBV6-5 TGTGCCAGCAGTTCCCAGCGGGCTAGCACAGATACGCAGTATTTT CASSSQRASTDTQYF
TRBD1 - TRBJ1-5 TRBV28 TGTGCCAGCAGTTTCTTGGACAGGAACAATCAGCCCCAGCATTTT CASSFLDRNNQPQHF
- - TRBJ1-2 TRBV19 TGTGCCAGTAGTATCTCTAGAGGCCGGAGAGGCTACACCTTC CASSISRGRRGYTF
- once TRBJ1-1 TRBV4-3 TGCGCCAGCAGCCACCCAGGGTCCACTGAAGCTTTCTTT CASSHPGSTEAFF
- - TRBJ1-2 TRBV28 TGTGCCAGCAGGAAACAGGCCCTGACCTATGGCTACACCTTC CASRKQALTYGYTF
- - TRBJ2-2 TRBV6-5 TGTGCCAGCAGTTACTCTTATGGGGAGCTGTTTTTT CASSYSYGELFF
TRBD1 - TRBJ1-4 TRBV9 TGTGCCAGCAGCGGCCAGGGGACAGTTAATGAAAAACTGTTTTTT CASSGQGTVNEKLFF